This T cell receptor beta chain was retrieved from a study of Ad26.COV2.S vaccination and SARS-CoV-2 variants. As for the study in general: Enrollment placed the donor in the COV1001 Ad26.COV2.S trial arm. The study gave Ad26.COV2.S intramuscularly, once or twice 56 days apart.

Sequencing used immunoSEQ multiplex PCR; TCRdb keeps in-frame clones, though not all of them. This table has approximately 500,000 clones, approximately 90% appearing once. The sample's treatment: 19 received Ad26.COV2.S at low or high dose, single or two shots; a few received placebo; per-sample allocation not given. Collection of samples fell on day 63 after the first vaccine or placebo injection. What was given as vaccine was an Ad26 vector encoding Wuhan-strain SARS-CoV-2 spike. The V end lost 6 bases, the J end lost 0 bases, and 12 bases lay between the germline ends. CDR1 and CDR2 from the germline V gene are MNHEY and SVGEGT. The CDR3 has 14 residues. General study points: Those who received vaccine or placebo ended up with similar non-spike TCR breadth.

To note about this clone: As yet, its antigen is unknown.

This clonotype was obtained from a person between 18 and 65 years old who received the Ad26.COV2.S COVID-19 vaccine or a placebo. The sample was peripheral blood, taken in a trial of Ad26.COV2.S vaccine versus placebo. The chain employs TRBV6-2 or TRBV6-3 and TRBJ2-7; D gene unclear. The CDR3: CASSTRESSYEQYF. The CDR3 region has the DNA TGTGCCAGCAGCACCCGAGAGAGCTCCTACGAGCAGTACTTC.